The 30 T cell receptor beta chains below all came from one sample that was sequenced in a study of regulatory T cells in long-lasting Graves disease. The authors built TCR beta libraries using iRepertoire HTBI primers and Arm-PCR of CDR3 regions. TCRdb called the multiplex PCR reads again in MiXCR, with one record for every CDR3 protein. The table has 360,000 or so distinct CDR3 sequences, roughly 17% seen once. Time point here: newly diagnosed GD, antithyroid drugs for less than 3 months. RNA extracted from PBMCs served as the sequencing template. These records were also assigned to another study, of T cells in Graves' hyperthyroidism and ophthalmopathy.

Here the sequenced sample was peripheral blood mononuclear cells (PBMCs), taken at new diagnosis, from a patient treated with antithyroid drugs. These receptors were obtained from a woman aged 18-29 years with Graves disease.

This clonotype was detected ten times or more. The chain recombines TRBV12-3 or TRBV12-4 with TRBJ2-7; 8 nucleotides match TRBD2. The length of the CDR3 is 14 residues. V trimming: 2 bases; J trimming: 6 bases; junction bases outside the gene matches: 6. The CDR3 sequence: CASSLRPSGGEQYF. The DNA for the CDR3 is TGTGCCAGCAGTTTAAGACCCAGCGGGGGCGAGCAGTACTTC.

The chain couples TRBV27 to TRBJ2-2; TRBD1 aligns across 7 bases. Unmatched junction bases numbered 14, after V lost 6 bases and J lost 13 bases. There are 14 residues in the CDR3. Germline V gene data show CDR1 as MNHEY and CDR2 as SMNVEV (reference sequence). CDR3 in DNA: TGTGCCAGCAGGCCCGGGACAGCCAGTCGTGGGCTGTTTTTT. Translating gives CASRPGTASRGLFF.

This clonotype was detected a few times. J is TRBJ2-1 and V is TRBV6-1, with D perhaps TRBD1 (6 bases). This CDR3 spans 15 amino acids. CDR1 is MNHNS and CDR2 is SASEGT in the germline V gene. Trimming pared 4 bases from V and 7 bases from J, leaving 17 bases between. The CDR3: CASSVFTGRTNEQFF. In DNA form, the CDR3 reads TGTGCCAGCAGTGTCTTTACAGGGAGAACGAATGAGCAGTTCTTC.

This clonotype appeared a few times. A much larger clone differs from this one at a single base, so this may be a read error. The chain is built from TRBV6-2 or TRBV6-3 and TRBJ2-7; D unclear. Germline V gene data show CDR1 as MNHEY and CDR2 as SVGEGT. The CDR3 contains 13 residues. V lost 7 bases and J 2 bases, leaving 12 bases between the germline ends. The DNA of the CDR3 is TGTGCCAGCAAAAGGGCCAACCCCTACGAGCAGTACTTC. Translated, it gives CASKRANPYEQYF.

This clonotype was counted ten times or more. The rearrangement joins TRBV20-1 to TRBJ1-2; the match to TRBD1 covers 11 bases. J lost 8 bases, V lost 0 bases, and 5 bases had no gene match. The CDR3 loop spans 14 amino acids. Per germline, CDR1 DFQATT and CDR2 SNEGSKA (reference sequence). The CDR3, as DNA: TGCAGTGCTAGAGACGGGACAGGGGGTTGGGGCTACACCTTC. It is translated as CSARDGTGGWGYTF.

This clonotype was counted ten times or more. The gene calls are TRBV20-1 and TRBJ2-5; D gene uncertain. In germline, CDR1 is DFQATT, CDR2 SNEGSKA (reference sequence). The CDR3 loop spans 13 amino acids. V shed 2 bases and J shed 2 bases, with 9 bases lying between them. The CDR3 DNA sequence: TGCAGTGCTAGACAGGCCTATCAAGAGACCCAGTACTTC. The encoded protein is CSARQAYQETQYF.

Points on this clonotype: A junction end diverges from the germline sequence, so it may reflect a read error. This chain joins TRBV12-3 or TRBV12-4 and TRBJ2-3; D is undetermined. The CDR3 covers 13 residues. The CDR3 nucleotides are TGTGCCAGCAGTTTAGTGGGCACAGATACGCGGTATTTT. It codes for CASSLVGTDTRYF.

Ten or more counts support this clonotype. The chain links TRBV6-1 to TRBJ2-2, with D perhaps matching TRBD1 or TRBD2 (5 bases each). Germline lookup yields CDR1 MNHNS and CDR2 SASEGT. Trimming pared 4 bases from V and 0 bases from J, leaving 9 bases between. The CDR3 has 15 residues. CDR3 residues: CASSAGRTNTGELFF. The CDR3 DNA follows: TGTGCCAGCAGTGCGGGGCGTACGAACACCGGGGAGCTGTTTTTT.

This clonotype was found many times. V usage is TRBV2 and J usage is TRBJ1-4, with 9 bases aligning to TRBD1. The length of the CDR3 is 14 residues. CDR1 SNHLY and CDR2 FYNNEI come from the germline V gene. V was clipped by 7 bases and J by 8 bases; unmatched bases: 8. CDR3 DNA sequence: TGTGCCAGCAACCCGGGACAGGGAAAGGAAAAACTGTTTTTT. Its translation is CASNPGQGKEKLFF.

This clonotype was counted at least ten times. The CDR3 here is CATSRTGSDYGYTF. CDR3 DNA: TGTGCCACCAGCCGGACAGGTAGCGACTATGGCTACACCTTC. The chain combines TRBV24-1 with TRBJ1-2; the match to TRBD1 covers 7 bases. This CDR3 is 14 amino acids long. CDR1 is KGHDR and CDR2 is SFDVKD in the germline V gene. The V segment lost 7 bases and the J segment 3 bases; nucleotides outside the gene matches: 7.

This chain uses TRBV7-8 with TRBJ2-2; perhaps TRBD2 as D (6 bases). The V and J ends lost 5 bases and 0 bases respectively, with 16 bases between them. Germline lookup yields CDR1 SGHVS and CDR2 FQNEAQ. The CDR3 covers 17 residues. The CDR3 nucleotides are TGTGCCAGCAGCCGCCCGGGGGTTTACACGAACACCGGGGAGCTGTTTTTT. Encoded protein: CASSRPGVYTNTGELFF.

The J gene is TRBJ1-1, the V gene TRBV13; D gene ambiguous. Germline CDR1 PRHDT, CDR2 FYEKMQ (reference sequence). The CDR3 is 13 residues long. The germline V and J ends were trimmed by 1 base and 6 bases, with 9 bases remaining between them. CDR3: CASSLEGRPEAFF. The CDR3 DNA sequence: TGTGCCAGCAGCTTAGAGGGCCGCCCTGAAGCTTTCTTT.

This clonotype was observed at least ten times. A much larger clone sits a single nucleotide away, making a read error possible. This rearrangement joins TRBV7-6 to TRBJ2-7, with 7 positions matching TRBD2. CDR3 length: 13 residues. Germline V gene sequence: CDR1 SGHVS, CDR2 FNYEAQ. The CDR3, as DNA: TGTGCCAGCAGCCTAGCGGAGGCCTACGAGCAGTACTTC. Amino acid sequence: CASSLAEAYEQYF.

This clonotype appeared many times. This chain links TRBV28 with TRBJ1-1; no clear D. This CDR3 spans 11 amino acids. V lost 2 bases and J lost 11, with 9 bases in between. Per germline, CDR1 MDHEN and CDR2 SYDVKM. The CDR3 is CASSLTRRAFF. For the CDR3, the DNA is TGTGCCAGCAGTTTAACGAGGAGGGCTTTCTTT.

The rearrangement links TRBV10-3 to TRBJ1-4; D gene uncertain. The germline V gene encodes CDR1 ENHRY and CDR2 SYGVKD. The CDR3 sequence is 14 residues long. V was trimmed by 0 bases and J by 8 bases, leaving 10 bases between them. The CDR3 loop reads CAISESGRGEKLFF. CDR3 DNA sequence: TGTGCCATCAGTGAGTCAGGCCGGGGAGAAAAACTGTTTTTT.

Regarding this clonotype: This likely stems from a read error, as it lies one base from a far larger clone. The chain joins TRBV2 to TRBJ2-1; 12 positions match TRBD1. Matching the DNA end better, TRBJ2-3 makes the J call doubtful. CDR1 is SNHLY and CDR2 is FYNNEI in the germline V gene. The CDR3 sequence is 17 residues long. In DNA form, the CDR3 reads TGTGCCAGCAGTGAAAGGTTGGGACAGGGGGCGTCAGATACGCAGTATTTT. The encoded protein is CASSERLGQGASDTQYF.

In this sample, this clonotype turned up many times. The chain employs TRBV28 and TRBJ1-1; a possible D gene is TRBD1 (5 bases). Germline V lookup: CDR1 MDHEN, CDR2 SYDVKM. V lost 2 bases to trimming and J lost 6 bases, with 13 bases between them. The CDR3 is made up of 14 amino acids. The CDR3 sequence is CASSLRGVSPEAFF. CDR3 sequence (DNA): TGTGCCAGCAGTTTACGAGGGGTTTCGCCTGAAGCTTTCTTT.

This clonotype appeared many times. The chain uses TRBV28 and TRBJ2-1; no clear D. Per germline, CDR1 MDHEN and CDR2 SYDVKM. The CDR3 totals 14 residues. The V gene lost 7 bases and the J gene lost 6 bases, with 16 bases spanning the gap. CDR3 nucleotides: TGTGCCAGCATGCATATTCGCGGCGGCAATGAGCAGTTCTTC. This codes for CASMHIRGGNEQFF.

This chain joins TRBV19 and TRBJ2-6, with D possibly matching TRBD2 (6 bases). Germline CDR1 is LNHDA and CDR2 is SQIVND (reference sequence). The V and J ends lost 3 bases and 2 bases respectively, with 8 bases between them. The CDR3 totals 15 residues. CDR3 region: CASSMEGAGANVLTF. CDR3 sequence (DNA): TGTGCCAGTAGTATGGAGGGCGCTGGGGCCAACGTCCTGACTTTC.

This clonotype was seen repeatedly, ten times or more. V usage is TRBV5-1 and J usage is TRBJ2-3; D is unclear. V lost 4 bases and J 6 bases, leaving 12 bases between the germline ends. This CDR3 comprises 13 residues. Germline V gene data show CDR1 as SGHRS and CDR2 as YFSETQ. For the CDR3, the DNA is TGCGCCAGCAGCCCAGGAATCGGGGATACGCAGTATTTT. Amino acid sequence: CASSPGIGDTQYF.

This clonotype was detected ten times or more. The chain has TRBV5-1 and TRBJ1-1, with a tentative D call TRBD1 (6 bases). Germline values: CDR1 SGHRS, CDR2 YFSETQ. Trimming took 0 bases from V and 10 from J, leaving 16 bases between them. This CDR3 comprises 14 residues. In nucleotides, the CDR3 is TGCGCCAGCAGCTTGGATCGCGGGCCCAGGGGAGCTTTCTTT. Protein: CASSLDRGPRGAFF. The full variable domain, with the rest looked up from reference TRBV5-1 and TRBJ1-1, is KAGVTQTPRYLIKTRGQQVTLSCSPISGHRSVSWYQQTPGQGLQFLFEYFSETQRNKGNFPGRFSGRQFSNSRSEMNVSTLELGDSALYLCASSLDRGPRGAFFGQGTRLTVV.

This chain's CDR3 is CASLFGRLKNGYTF. CDR3 DNA: TGTGCCAGCCTCTTCGGCAGACTAAAAAATGGCTACACCTTC. The chain joins TRBV6-1 to TRBJ1-2; D is ambiguous. The V gene lost 8 bases and the J gene lost 6 bases, with 19 bases spanning the gap. From germline, CDR1 is MNHNS and CDR2 SASEGT. CDR3 length: 14 residues.

The chain has TRBV13 and TRBJ2-4; D unclear. Trimming took off 1 base at V and 0 bases at J, with 13 bases between the two ends. Germline CDR1 and CDR2: PRHDT and FYEKMQ (reference sequence). CDR3 length equals 17 residues. Written as DNA, the CDR3 is TGTGCCAGCAGCTTAGCGGGCTTCTCAACAGCCAAAAACATTCAGTACTTC. The encoded protein is CASSLAGFSTAKNIQYF.

This clonotype was counted at least ten times. V is TRBV7-2 and J is TRBJ2-1, with D unresolved. The CDR3 has 14 amino acids. With 5 bases removed from V and 0 bases from J, the gap between germline ends came to 8 bases. Germline-derived CDR1 and CDR2 are SGHTA and FQGNSA. The CDR3 bases are TGTGCCAGCAGCCCCCGGGCCTCCTACAATGAGCAGTTCTTC. Amino acid sequence: CASSPRASYNEQFF.

In the case of this clonotype: This could be a read error, since a much larger clone is one nucleotide away. V usage is TRBV5-1 and J usage is TRBJ2-1; TRBD2 aligns across 10 bases. The CDR3 loop spans 14 amino acids. Per the germline V gene, CDR1 is SGHRS and CDR2 is YFSETQ. The CDR3, as DNA: TGCGTCAGCAGCTCACTAGCGGGAAGGAATGAGCAGTTCTTC. Protein: CVSSSLAGRNEQFF.

This sequence joins TRBV4-1 and TRBJ2-1, with TRBD1 identical over 8 bases. The CDR3 covers 16 residues. Germline CDR1 MGHRA, CDR2 YSYEKL. The J segment lost 9 bases and the V segment lost 1 base, leaving 11 bases of the junction unmatched. CDR3 in DNA: TGCGCCAGCAGCCAAGTCGGGACAGGTAGCTTGGGTGAGCAGTTCTTC. Its protein product is CASSQVGTGSLGEQFF.

This clonotype occurred many times. The chain has TRBV5-6 and TRBJ1-1; D is unresolved. The germline gives CDR1 SGHDT, CDR2 YYEEEE. The ends were cut back, 4 bases at V and 4 bases at J, with 14 bases in the middle. This CDR3 region has 14 residues. The CDR3 reads CASSRTGFSTEAFF. CDR3 in DNA: TGTGCCAGCAGCCGCACCGGCTTTAGCACTGAAGCTTTCTTT.

This clonotype turned up a few times. The gene calls are TRBV7-3 and TRBJ2-3; D might be TRBD1 or TRBD2, each matching 8 bases. V lost 4 bases and J lost 5, with 16 bases in between. This CDR3 spans 15 amino acids. Germline-derived CDR1 and CDR2 are SGHTA and FQGTGA. The CDR3 DNA reads as TGTGCCAGCAGCTCGGGACAGGCGGGGGGAGATACGCAGTATTTT. Residues: CASSSGQAGGDTQYF.

Ten or more counts support this clonotype. The gene calls are TRBV28 and TRBJ2-7; D is unresolved. Germline V gives CDR1 MDHEN, CDR2 SYDVKM. Between the trimmed V and J ends, which lost 8 bases and 2 bases, there was a span of 13 bases. This CDR3 is built from 13 residues. The CDR3 nucleotides read TGTGCCAGCGTCTCAGCCCCAGCCTACGAGCAGTACTTC. This gives the protein CASVSAPAYEQYF. The whole variable domain, remainder taken from reference TRBV28 and TRBJ2-7, is DVKVTQSSRYLVKRTGEKVFLECVQDMDHENMFWYRQDPGLGLRLIYFSYDVKMKEKGDIPEGYSVSREKKERFSLILESASTNQTSMYLCASVSAPAYEQYFGPGTRLTVT.

The V gene is TRBV20-1, the J gene TRBJ1-2; a possible D gene is TRBD1 (6 bases). Trimming shortened V by 6 bases and J by 5 bases, and 16 bases separated the two germline ends. The CDR3 length is 13 residues. Germline CDR1 DFQATT, CDR2 SNEGSKA (reference sequence). In DNA form, the CDR3 reads TGCAGTGCCCCTATCAGGGGAGAGTATGGCTACACCTTC. It yields the protein CSAPIRGEYGYTF.